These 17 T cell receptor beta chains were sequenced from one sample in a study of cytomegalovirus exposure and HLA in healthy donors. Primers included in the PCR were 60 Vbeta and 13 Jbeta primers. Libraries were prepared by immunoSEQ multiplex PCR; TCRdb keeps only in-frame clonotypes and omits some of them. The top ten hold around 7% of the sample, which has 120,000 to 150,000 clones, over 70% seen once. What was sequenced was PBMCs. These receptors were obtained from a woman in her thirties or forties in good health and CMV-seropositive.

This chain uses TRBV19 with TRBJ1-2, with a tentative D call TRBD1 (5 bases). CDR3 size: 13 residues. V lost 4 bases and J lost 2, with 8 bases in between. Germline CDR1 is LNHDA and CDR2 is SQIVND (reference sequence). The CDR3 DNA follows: TGTGCCAGTAGTACGCGGGACAACTATGGCTACACCTTC. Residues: CASSTRDNYGYTF.

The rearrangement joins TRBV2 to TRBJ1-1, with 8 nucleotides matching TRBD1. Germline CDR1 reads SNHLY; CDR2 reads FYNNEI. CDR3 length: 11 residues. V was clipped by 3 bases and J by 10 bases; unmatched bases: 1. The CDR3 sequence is CASSDDRGAFF. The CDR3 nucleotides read TGTGCCAGCAGTGACGACAGGGGAGCTTTCTTT. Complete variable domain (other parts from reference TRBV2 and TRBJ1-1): EPEVTQTPSHQVTQMGQEVILRCVPISNHLYFYWYRQILGQKVEFLVSFYNNEISEKSEIFDDQFSVERPDGSNFTLKIRSTKLEDSAMYFCASSDDRGAFFGQGTRLTVV.

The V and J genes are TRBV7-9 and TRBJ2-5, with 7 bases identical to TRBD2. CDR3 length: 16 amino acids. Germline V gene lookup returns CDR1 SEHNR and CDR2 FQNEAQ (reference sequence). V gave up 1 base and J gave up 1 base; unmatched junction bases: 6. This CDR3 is CASSLGPSGPQETQYF. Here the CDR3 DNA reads TGTGCCAGCAGCTTAGGACCTAGCGGCCCCCAAGAGACCCAGTACTTC. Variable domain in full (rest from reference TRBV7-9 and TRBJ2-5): DTGVSQNPRHKITKRGQNVTFRCDPISEHNRLYWYRQTLGQGPEFLTYFQNEAQLEKSRLLSDRFSAERPKGSFSTLEIQRTEQGDSAMYLCASSLGPSGPQETQYFGPGTRLLVL.

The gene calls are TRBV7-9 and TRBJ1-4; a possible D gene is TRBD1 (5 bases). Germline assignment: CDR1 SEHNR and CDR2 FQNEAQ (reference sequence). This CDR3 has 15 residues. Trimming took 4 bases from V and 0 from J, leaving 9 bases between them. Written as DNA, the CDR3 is TGTGCCAGCAGCTCACAGGAAACAACTAATGAAAAACTGTTTTTT. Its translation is CASSSQETTNEKLFF.

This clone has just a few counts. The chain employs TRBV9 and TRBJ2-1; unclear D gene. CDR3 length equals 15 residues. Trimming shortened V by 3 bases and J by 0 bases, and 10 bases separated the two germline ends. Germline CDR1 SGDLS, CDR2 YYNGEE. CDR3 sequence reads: CASSALPSSYNEQFF. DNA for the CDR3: TGTGCCAGCAGCGCCCTCCCGAGCTCCTACAATGAGCAGTTCTTC.

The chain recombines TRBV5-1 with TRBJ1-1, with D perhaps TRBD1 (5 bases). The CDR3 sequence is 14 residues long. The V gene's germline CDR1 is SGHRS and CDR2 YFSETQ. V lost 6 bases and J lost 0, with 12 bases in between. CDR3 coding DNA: TGCGCCAGCACCACAGGTACACTGAACACTGAAGCTTTCTTT. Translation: CASTTGTLNTEAFF. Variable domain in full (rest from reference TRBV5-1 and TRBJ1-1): KAGVTQTPRYLIKTRGQQVTLSCSPISGHRSVSWYQQTPGQGLQFLFEYFSETQRNKGNFPGRFSGRQFSNSRSEMNVSTLELGDSALYLCASTTGTLNTEAFFGQGTRLTVV.

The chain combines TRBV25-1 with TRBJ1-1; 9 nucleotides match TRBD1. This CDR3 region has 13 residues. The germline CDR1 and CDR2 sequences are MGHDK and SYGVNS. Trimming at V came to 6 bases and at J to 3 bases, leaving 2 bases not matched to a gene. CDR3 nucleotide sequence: TGTGCCAGCAGGACAGGGGGGGACACTGAAGCTTTCTTT. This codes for CASRTGGDTEAFF.

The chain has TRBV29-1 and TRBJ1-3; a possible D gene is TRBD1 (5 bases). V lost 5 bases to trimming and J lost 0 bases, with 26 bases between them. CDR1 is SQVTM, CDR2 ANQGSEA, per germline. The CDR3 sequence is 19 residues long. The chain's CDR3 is CSVTSWTQRSRDSGNTIYF. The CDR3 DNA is TGCAGCGTTACCTCCTGGACACAAAGGTCCAGGGACTCTGGAAACACCATATATTTT.

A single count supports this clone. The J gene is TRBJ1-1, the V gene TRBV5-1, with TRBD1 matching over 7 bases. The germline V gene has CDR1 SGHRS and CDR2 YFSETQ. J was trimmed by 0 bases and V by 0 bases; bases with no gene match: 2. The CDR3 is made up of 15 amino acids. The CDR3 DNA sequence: TGCGCCAGCAGCTTGGAGGGGACAGTGAACACTGAAGCTTTCTTT. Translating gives CASSLEGTVNTEAFF.

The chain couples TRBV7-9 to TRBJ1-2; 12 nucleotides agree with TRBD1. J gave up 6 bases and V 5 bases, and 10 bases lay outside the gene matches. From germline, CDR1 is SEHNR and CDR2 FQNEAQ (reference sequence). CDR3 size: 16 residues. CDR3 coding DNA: TGTGCCAGCAGCGCACGGGACAGGGGGCAGCGGGATGGCTACACCTTC. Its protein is CASSARDRGQRDGYTF.

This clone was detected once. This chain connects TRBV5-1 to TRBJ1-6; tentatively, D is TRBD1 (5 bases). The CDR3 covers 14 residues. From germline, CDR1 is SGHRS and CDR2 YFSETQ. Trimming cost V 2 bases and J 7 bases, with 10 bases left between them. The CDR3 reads CASSFDSRNSPLHF. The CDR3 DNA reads TGCGCCAGCAGCTTCGACAGTCGGAATTCACCCCTCCACTTT. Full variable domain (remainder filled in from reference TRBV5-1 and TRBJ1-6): KAGVTQTPRYLIKTRGQQVTLSCSPISGHRSVSWYQQTPGQGLQFLFEYFSETQRNKGNFPGRFSGRQFSNSRSEMNVSTLELGDSALYLCASSFDSRNSPLHFGNGTRLTVT.

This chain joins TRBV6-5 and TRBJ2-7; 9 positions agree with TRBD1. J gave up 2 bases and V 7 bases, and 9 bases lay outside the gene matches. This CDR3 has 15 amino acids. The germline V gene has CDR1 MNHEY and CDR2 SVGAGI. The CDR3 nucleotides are TGTGCCAGCAAATCGCCGGGACAGGGACCCTACGAGCAGTACTTC. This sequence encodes CASKSPGQGPYEQYF.

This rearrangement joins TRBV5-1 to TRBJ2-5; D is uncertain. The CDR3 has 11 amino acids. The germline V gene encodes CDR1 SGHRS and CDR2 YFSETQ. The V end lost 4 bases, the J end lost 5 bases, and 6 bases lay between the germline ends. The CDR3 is CASSLRETQYF. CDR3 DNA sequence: TGCGCCAGCAGCCTCCGTGAGACCCAGTACTTC.

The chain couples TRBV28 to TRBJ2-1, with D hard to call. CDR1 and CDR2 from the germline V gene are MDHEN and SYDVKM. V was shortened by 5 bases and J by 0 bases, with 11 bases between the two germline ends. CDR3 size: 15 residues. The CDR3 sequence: CASSPSTGSYNEQFF. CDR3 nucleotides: TGTGCCAGCAGTCCATCCACCGGCTCCTACAATGAGCAGTTCTTC.

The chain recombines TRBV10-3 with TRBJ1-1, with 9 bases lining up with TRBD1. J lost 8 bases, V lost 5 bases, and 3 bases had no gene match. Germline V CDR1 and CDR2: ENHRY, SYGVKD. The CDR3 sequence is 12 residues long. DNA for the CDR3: TGTGCCATCAGTCCGGGACAGGGAGAAGCTTTCTTT. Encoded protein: CAISPGQGEAFF.

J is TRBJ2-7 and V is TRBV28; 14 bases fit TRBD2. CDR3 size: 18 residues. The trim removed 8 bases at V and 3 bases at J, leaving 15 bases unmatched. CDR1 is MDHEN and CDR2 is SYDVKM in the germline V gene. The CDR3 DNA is TGTGCCAGCGTATCCCCACTCGGACTAGCGGGGGGAGTCTACGAGCAGTACTTC. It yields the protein CASVSPLGLAGGVYEQYF.

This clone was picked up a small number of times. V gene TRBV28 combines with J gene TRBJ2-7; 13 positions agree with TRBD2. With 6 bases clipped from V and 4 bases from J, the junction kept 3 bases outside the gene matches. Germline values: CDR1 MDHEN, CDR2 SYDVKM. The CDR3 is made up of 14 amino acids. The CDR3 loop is CASRGLAGEYEQYF. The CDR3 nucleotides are TGTGCCAGCAGAGGACTAGCGGGGGAATACGAGCAGTACTTC.